Shown below are 11 T cell receptor beta chains from a single sample sequenced in a study of Graves' ophthalmopathy and Graves' hyperthyroidism (dated by TCRdb to about 2018). TCRdb lists the instrument as Illumina HiSeq 2000. For repertoire sequencing, TCR beta CDR3 regions were amplified from RNA transcripts. The first round was an RT-PCR using HTBI primers with the Qiagen OneStep RT-PCR kit, and this first round was followed by a second-round multiplex PCR, then size selection and purification. The public sequencing data were trimmed at Q25 with fastp and processed into clonotypes with MiXCR by TCRdb, which kept only in-frame beta chains. All rows with the same CDR3 protein become a single entry with the most common DNA and genes. For this sample the table gives a few hundred thousand distinct CDR3 sequences, of which about a sixth were detected only once. The ten largest clones capture approximately 2.4% of the sample.

The specimen was peripheral blood. The receptors here all came from an adult woman with stable Graves' hyperthyroidism.

The sample holds many counts of this clonotype. The J gene is TRBJ1-1, the V gene TRBV30; 8 nucleotides line up with TRBD1. V shed 1 base, J shed 10 bases, and the junction held 5 bases outside the gene matches. CDR3 length equals 12 residues. Looked up from germline, CDR1 is GTSNPN and CDR2 is SVGIG (reference sequence). Here the CDR3 reads CAWSGTGNRAFF. The CDR3 bases are TGTGCCTGGAGTGGGACAGGGAATCGAGCTTTCTTT.

This clonotype showed up just a few times. This sequence may be a read error, since a much larger clone differs from it by one base. The chain recombines TRBV7-8 with TRBJ2-5; a weak D match, TRBD2 (7 bases). CDR1 is SGHVS and CDR2 is FQNEAQ in the germline V gene. The CDR3 has 14 amino acids. The CDR3 region is CASGLTGRGEAQYF. The DNA for the CDR3 is TGTGCCAGCGGTCTTACAGGGAGGGGAGAGGCCCAGTACTTC.

The chain has TRBV4-3 and TRBJ2-5; TRBD2 matches 10 bases. Germline CDR1 is LGHNA and CDR2 is YSLEER. The CDR3 covers 15 residues. Trimming removed 2 bases from V and 5 bases from J; junction bases left unmatched: 5. The CDR3 DNA is TGCGCCAGCAGCCAACTAGCGGGAGTAGCGGAGACCCAGTACTTC. Translated, it gives CASSQLAGVAETQYF.

This clonotype was counted many times. The chain employs TRBV12-3 or TRBV12-4 and TRBJ2-7; 11 nucleotides align to TRBD2. V lost 2 bases and J lost 5; bases outside the gene matches: 8. The CDR3 consists of 16 residues. CDR3 region: CASSLRGSSGRNEQYF. CDR3 DNA: TGTGCCAGCAGTTTACGCGGGTCTAGCGGGAGGAACGAGCAGTACTTC.

This sequence joins TRBV20-1 and TRBJ2-5, with a tentative D call TRBD1 (5 bases). Germline CDR1 is DFQATT and CDR2 is SNEGSKA (reference sequence). CDR3 length equals 15 residues. V lost 7 bases and J lost 5, with 23 bases in between. The CDR3 spells CSVASPALGLETQYF. As DNA, the CDR3 is TGCAGTGTAGCCTCTCCCGCTTTGGGGCTCGAGACCCAGTACTTC.

This clonotype was counted at least ten times. V gene TRBV19 combines with J gene TRBJ1-1; TRBD1 agrees at 9 bases. This CDR3 has 19 amino acids. Germline trimming cut 5 bases from V and 1 base from J; bases unmatched to any gene: 17. Germline CDR1 is LNHDA and CDR2 is SQIVND (reference sequence). The CDR3 loop is CASSFPRQGVGVANTEAFF. DNA for the CDR3: TGTGCCAGTAGTTTCCCCCGACAGGGGGTAGGAGTGGCGAACACTGAAGCTTTCTTT.

This clonotype was seen repeatedly, ten times or more. V and J are TRBV20-1 and TRBJ2-5, with D possibly TRBD1 on 6 matching bases. V was clipped by 4 bases and J by 5 bases, with 11 bases between them. Germline V lookup: CDR1 DFQATT, CDR2 SNEGSKA (reference sequence). CDR3 length: 12 residues. The CDR3, as DNA: TGCAGTGCTATGCGGCAGGGGGAGACCCAGTACTTC. This gives the protein CSAMRQGETQYF.

This clonotype was detected many times. The V and J genes are TRBV12-3 or TRBV12-4 and TRBJ2-5, with 10 bases lining up with TRBD2. This CDR3 spans 15 amino acids. The V and J ends lost 3 bases and 5 bases, in that order; junction bases with no gene match: 6. CDR3 sequence reads: CASSLSSSGSETQYF. The CDR3 coding sequence is TGTGCCAGCAGTTTGAGTTCTAGCGGGAGTGAGACCCAGTACTTC.

Comment on this clonotype: The CDR3 does not end in the conserved phenylalanine or tryptophan, so this is likely a read error. The chain is built from TRBV7-2 and TRBJ2-7; a possible D gene is TRBD1 (6 bases). The germline gives CDR1 SGHTA, CDR2 FQGNSA. V lost 0 bases, J lost 0 bases, and 12 bases lay in between. The CDR3 has 16 residues. CDR3 residues: CASSLAGTTTSYEQYY. Here the CDR3 DNA reads TGTGCCAGCAGCTTAGCGGGGACAACAACCTCCTACGAGCAGTACTAC.

The sample holds many counts of this clonotype. The rearrangement joins TRBV14 to TRBJ2-7, with 16 bases that match TRBD2. Germline assignment: CDR1 SGHDN and CDR2 FVKESK. V lost 8 bases, J lost 2 bases, and 9 bases stayed unmatched. The CDR3 has 17 amino acids. The CDR3 sequence is CASAPGLAGGTAYEQYF. The DNA for the CDR3 is TGTGCCAGCGCTCCGGGACTAGCGGGAGGGACCGCCTACGAGCAGTACTTC.

The table lists this clonotype with many counts. The genes are TRBV7-2 and TRBJ1-6; TRBD1 agrees at 8 bases. CDR1 is SGHTA, CDR2 FQGNSA, per germline. V was clipped by 2 bases and J by 9 bases; unmatched bases: 6. The CDR3 extends over 15 amino acids. CDR3 sequence (DNA): TGTGCCAGCAGCTTAAATGGACAGGGCATTTCACCCCTCCACTTT. Its protein product is CASSLNGQGISPLHF. Complete variable domain (other parts from reference TRBV7-2 and TRBJ1-6): GAGVSQSPSNKVTEKGKDVELRCDPISGHTALYWYRQSLGQGLEFLIYFQGNSAPDKSGLPSDRFSAERTGGSVSTLTIQRTQQEDSAVYLCASSLNGQGISPLHFGNGTRLTVT.